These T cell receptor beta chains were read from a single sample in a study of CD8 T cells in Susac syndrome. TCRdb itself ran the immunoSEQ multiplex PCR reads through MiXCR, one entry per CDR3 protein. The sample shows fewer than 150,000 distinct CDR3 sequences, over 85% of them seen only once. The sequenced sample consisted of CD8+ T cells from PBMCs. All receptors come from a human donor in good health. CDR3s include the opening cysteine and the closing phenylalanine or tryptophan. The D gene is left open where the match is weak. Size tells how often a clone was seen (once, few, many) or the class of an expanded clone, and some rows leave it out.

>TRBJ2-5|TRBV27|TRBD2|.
CASSSSGNIETQYF
TGTGCCAGCAGTAGTAGCGGGAACATAGAGACCCAGTACTTC
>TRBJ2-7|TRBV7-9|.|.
CASRPPTGYEQYF
TGTGCCAGCAGACCCCCGACAGGTTACGAGCAGTACTTC
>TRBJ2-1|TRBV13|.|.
CASSRGADSYNEQFF
TGTGCCAGCAGTCGGGGGGCAGACTCCTACAATGAGCAGTTCTTC
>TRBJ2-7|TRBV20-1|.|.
CSARDPSDAYSYEQYF
TGCAGTGCTAGAGACCCGTCGGACGCATACTCCTACGAGCAGTACTTC
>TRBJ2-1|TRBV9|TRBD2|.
CASSPNPRLAGNEQFF
TGTGCCAGCAGCCCAAACCCCCGACTAGCGGGTAATGAGCAGTTCTTC
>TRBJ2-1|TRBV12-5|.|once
CASGLGANEQFF
TGTGCTAGTGGTTTGGGGGCGAACGAGCAGTTCTTC
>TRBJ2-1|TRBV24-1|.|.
CATRGLSDGEQFF
TGTGCCACCCGAGGGCTTTCGGACGGTGAGCAGTTCTTC
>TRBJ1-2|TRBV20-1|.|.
CRAPIPVYGYTF
TGCAGGGCCCCAATCCCCGTCTATGGCTACACCTTC
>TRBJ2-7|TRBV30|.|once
CAWSGGSSYEQYF
TGTGCCTGGAGTGGGGGTAGCTCCTACGAGCAGTACTTC
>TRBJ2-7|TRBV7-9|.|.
CASSPWNSGAYEQYF
TGTGCCAGCAGCCCCTGGAACAGCGGAGCCTACGAGCAGTACTTC
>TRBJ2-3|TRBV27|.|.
CASRETDTQYF
TGTGCCAGCAGGGAAACAGATACGCAGTATTTT
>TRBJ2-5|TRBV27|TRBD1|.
CATSPLWTGETQYF
TGTGCCACCTCGCCCCTCTGGACAGGGGAGACCCAGTACTTC
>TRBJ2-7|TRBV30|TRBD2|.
CAWTLPGGGLTYEQYF
TGTGCCTGGACCCTACCCGGCGGGGGGCTAACCTACGAGCAGTACTTC
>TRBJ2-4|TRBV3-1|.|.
CASSRRTQAKNIQYF
TGTGCCAGCAGCCGACGGACTCAAGCCAAAAACATTCAGTACTTC
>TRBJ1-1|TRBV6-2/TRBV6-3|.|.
CASSYGSVVAFF
TGTGCCAGCAGTTACGGGTCGGTCGTCGCTTTCTTT
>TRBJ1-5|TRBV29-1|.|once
CSVWGGGRNQPQHF
TGCAGCGTCTGGGGTGGAGGGCGCAATCAGCCCCAGCATTTT
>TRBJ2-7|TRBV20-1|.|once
CSARVNPYEQYF
TGCAGTGCTAGGGTGAATCCCTACGAGCAGTACTTC
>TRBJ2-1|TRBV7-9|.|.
CASSPPRLGFSYNEQFF
TGTGCCAGCAGCCCCCCGAGACTCGGCTTCTCCTACAATGAGCAGTTCTTC
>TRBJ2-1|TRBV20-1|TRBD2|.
CSVPGGEQFF
TGCAGTGTTCCGGGGGGTGAGCAGTTCTTC
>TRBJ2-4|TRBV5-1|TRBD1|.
CASSLSRTGGAKNIQYF
TGCGCCAGCAGCCTATCCCGGACAGGGGGGGCCAAAAACATTCAGTACTTC